The rows below give T cell receptor beta chains drawn from one sample of a study of blood T cell repertoires in COVID-19. The assay was immunoSEQ multiplex PCR, and TCRdb's table has in-frame clones only and misses some. The table shows 190,000 or so clones, with more than 85% occurring only once. Sequenced: peripheral blood. The receptors were sampled from a woman younger than 45 with active or convalescent COVID-19. Each CDR3 is given with its conserved first and last residue. Each record gives: J gene, V gene, D gene, clone size, CDR3 DNA, CDR3 protein. D genes are given only for firm matches. Expanded clones get a size class; other rows say once, few or many, or leave the size out.

TRBJ1-1	TRBV6-2/TRBV6-3	TRBD1	.	TGTGCCAGCAGTTACGTATTGGACAGGGGAGTACCGAACACTGAAGCTTTCTTT	CASSYVLDRGVPNTEAFF
TRBJ1-6	TRBV19	TRBD1	once	TGTGCCAGTAGTATAGGACAGGGGTACCGTTCACCCCTCCACTTT	CASSIGQGYRSPLHF
TRBJ1-1	TRBV27	TRBD1	.	TGTGCCAGCAGTCTTAGGGCGACAGGGTTCGCTTTCTTT	CASSLRATGFAFF
TRBJ1-2	TRBV30	.	few	TGTGCCTGGATTAACGGTTCATCCTATGGCTACACCTTC	CAWINGSSYGYTF
TRBJ2-1	TRBV19	.	.	TGTGCCAGTAGTTCGAGGGCGGATGGAGGAAATGAGCAGTTCTTC	CASSSRADGGNEQFF
TRBJ1-5	TRBV6-5	.	.	TGTGCCAGCAGGGAGGGAATGGGGAATCAGCCCCAGCATTTT	CASREGMGNQPQHF
TRBJ1-2	TRBV11-3	TRBD1	.	TGTGCCAGCAGCCCGGGACAGGCCCCCTATGGCTACACCTTC	CASSPGQAPYGYTF
TRBJ1-2	TRBV28	.	.	TGTGCCAGCAGCGTTGAGGCGGGCGCATATGGCTACACCTTC	CASSVEAGAYGYTF
TRBJ2-7	TRBV18	TRBD1	.	TGTGCCAGCTCACCCTTCCGGGACAGGGGCGAGCAGTACTTC	CASSPFRDRGEQYF
TRBJ1-3	TRBV7-2	.	.	TGTGCCAGCAGCTTAGGCGGACAAGCTGGAAACACCATATATTTT	CASSLGGQAGNTIYF
TRBJ1-5	TRBV7-9	TRBD1	.	TGTGCCAGCAGCTTATGGACAGGCCTTAATAGCAATCAGCCCCAGCATTTT	CASSLWTGLNSNQPQHF
TRBJ1-5	TRBV7-9	TRBD1	.	TGTGCCAGCAGCGCGGGACAGAGTAGCAATCAGCCCCAGCATTTT	CASSAGQSSNQPQHF
TRBJ2-2	TRBV3-1/TRBV3-2	TRBD2	.	TGTGCCAGCAGCCAAGGTAGCGGGAAGAACACCGGGGAGCTGTTTTTT	CASSQGSGKNTGELFF
TRBJ1-1	TRBV11-2	.	.	TGTGCCAGCAGCTTACGGTTTGAAGCTTTCTTT	CASSLRFEAFF
TRBJ1-2	TRBV11-2	.	.	TGTGCCAGCAGCCTAATACTAGGTAGTCGGACCGTGACCTATGGCTACACCTTC	CASSLILGSRTVTYGYTF
TRBJ2-6	TRBV15	.	.	TGTGCCACCAGCAGAGATCGCAGGACTGGGGCCAACGTCCTGACTTTC	CATSRDRRTGANVLTF
TRBJ2-7	TRBV14	.	.	TGTGCCAGCAGCCAAAAAAGTTCATGGACAGAAGTCTACGAGCAGTACTTC	CASSQKSSWTEVYEQYF
TRBJ1-1	TRBV5-4	.	.	TGTGCCAGCAGCTTGGGAGTGAGCACTGAAGCTTTCTTT	CASSLGVSTEAFF
TRBJ1-5	TRBV19	.	.	TGTGCCACCAGGCAGGGAGGCTATAGCAATCAGCCCCAGCATTTT	CATRQGGYSNQPQHF
TRBJ1-2	TRBV12-3/TRBV12-4	.	.	TGTGCCAGCAGTTCTTTCAACTATGGCTACACCTTC	CASSSFNYGYTF
TRBJ2-6	TRBV2	.	.	TGTGCCAGCAGTGTTGACTACTCTGGGGCCAACGTCCTGACTTTC	CASSVDYSGANVLTF
TRBJ2-2	TRBV6-2/TRBV6-3	.	.	TGTGCCAGCAGCTGGCGGTTAAACACCGGGGAGCTGTTTTTT	CASSWRLNTGELFF
TRBJ1-5	TRBV15	.	once	TGTGCCACCAGCATAGTCGTCACAGGGAATCAGCCCCAGCATTTT	CATSIVVTGNQPQHF
TRBJ1-6	TRBV6-5	.	.	TGTGCCAGCAGTTACTCGAAGGAGGCGGGTTCACCCCTCCACTTT	CASSYSKEAGSPLHF
TRBJ2-1	TRBV30	TRBD2	.	TGTGCCTGGAGTGAGGGAGCGGGGGGTATGGATGAGCAGTTCTTC	CAWSEGAGGMDEQFF
TRBJ2-5	TRBV7-9	TRBD1	few	TGTGCCAGCAGCCCGGGACAGGGGAACGGAGAGACCCAGTACTTC	CASSPGQGNGETQYF
TRBJ1-2	TRBV27	.	.	TGTGCCAGCAGTTTATCTGGAGGGGACTATGGCTACACCTTC	CASSLSGGDYGYTF
TRBJ1-4	TRBV6-5	TRBD1	.	TGTGCCAGCAGTCCGACAGGGGGCCATGAAAAACTGTTTTTT	CASSPTGGHEKLFF
TRBJ1-3	TRBV29-1	.	.	TGCAGCGTTGAAGATTGGGGAAGGGAGGCTGGAAACACCATATATTTT	CSVEDWGREAGNTIYF
TRBJ2-3	TRBV18	TRBD1	.	TGTGCCAGCTCAGGCACCGGGACAGGGGGACCAGATACGCAGTATTTT	CASSGTGTGGPDTQYF
TRBJ2-1	TRBV11-2	TRBD2	.	TGTGCCAGCAGCTTAGTGGAAGGTAGCGGGAATAATGAGCAGTTCTTC	CASSLVEGSGNNEQFF
TRBJ2-5	TRBV28	.	.	TGTGCCAGCCTAACCCAAATGGGTAGCGCCACCCAAGAGACCCAGTACTTC	CASLTQMGSATQETQYF
TRBJ2-3	TRBV7-9	TRBD2	.	TGTGCCAGCAGCCCGGGGGGGCAGGGAGATACGCAGTATTTT	CASSPGGQGDTQYF
TRBJ1-3	TRBV15	.	.	TGTGCCACCAGCGGCGGACAATCCCTCTCTGGAAACACCATATATTTT	CATSGGQSLSGNTIYF
TRBJ2-7	TRBV2	.	once	TGTGCCAGCAGCCAACTCTACGAGCAGTACTTC	CASSQLYEQYF
TRBJ2-2	TRBV4-1	.	.	TGCGCCAGCAGCCCACAGTGGCAGGGAGGCACCGGGGAGCTGTTTTTT	CASSPQWQGGTGELFF
TRBJ2-7	TRBV5-4	.	few	TGTGCCAGCAGCCAAAACAGGGCCTACGAGCAGTACTTC	CASSQNRAYEQYF
TRBJ2-3	TRBV20-1	.	.	TGCAGTGCTAGTGCAATTCCTAGGGGGGGGACAGATACGCAGTATTTT	CSASAIPRGGTDTQYF
TRBJ2-2	TRBV28	.	.	TGTGCCAGCACCTCGACATTTGCGAACACCGGGGAGCTGTTTTTT	CASTSTFANTGELFF
TRBJ1-3	TRBV30	TRBD1	.	TGTGCCTGGAGGAGGACAGGGGACTCTGGAAACACCATATATTTT	CAWRRTGDSGNTIYF
TRBJ2-1	TRBV19	.	.	TGTGCCAGCAGGGTCGAGACCCACGTGGGAAATGAGCAGTTCTTC	CASRVETHVGNEQFF
TRBJ2-3	TRBV6-4	TRBD2	.	TGTGCCAGCAGTGAGGAGCGGGGGGCAGATACGCAGTATTTT	CASSEERGADTQYF
TRBJ2-5	TRBV5-6	.	.	TGTGCCAGCAGCCCTGTAGCGGTCCAAGAGACCCAGTACTTC	CASSPVAVQETQYF
TRBJ1-2	TRBV18	.	.	TGTGCCAGCTCACCCCCGGACAGATCTAACTATGGCTACACCTTC	CASSPPDRSNYGYTF
TRBJ1-4	TRBV6-5	.	.	TGTGCCAGCAGTTACTCAAGAGGGTCGGCTAATGAAAAACTGTTTTTT	CASSYSRGSANEKLFF
TRBJ2-7	TRBV12-3/TRBV12-4	TRBD1	.	TGTGCCACCCTGACAGGGGCTTCCCACGAGCAGTACTTC	CATLTGASHEQYF
TRBJ1-2	TRBV15	.	.	TGTGCCACCAGCAAAGGGGGGGACAACCCAAAGGACACCTTC	CATSKGGDNPKDTF
TRBJ1-1	TRBV3-1/TRBV3-2	.	.	TGTGCCAGCAGCCAACAGGGAAACACTGAAGCTTTCTTT	CASSQQGNTEAFF
TRBJ1-2	TRBV4-1	.	.	TGCGCCAGCAGCCAAGTCGGACAGTACTATGGCTACACCTTC	CASSQVGQYYGYTF
TRBJ2-1	TRBV5-1	.	.	TGCGCCAGCAGCTTGGGGGGAGCCTACAATGAGCAGTTCTTC	CASSLGGAYNEQFF
TRBJ2-7	TRBV9	TRBD2	.	TGTGCCAGCAGCGTCGCTGGGGGGGGAAACGAGCAGTACTTC	CASSVAGGGNEQYF
TRBJ2-7	TRBV7-9	TRBD2	once	TGTGCCAGCAGCCCCAGACTAGCGCCCTACGAGCAGTACTTC	CASSPRLAPYEQYF
TRBJ1-2	TRBV19	.	.	TGTGCCAGTAGTATTCGGGACATCACTAACTATGGCTACACCTTC	CASSIRDITNYGYTF